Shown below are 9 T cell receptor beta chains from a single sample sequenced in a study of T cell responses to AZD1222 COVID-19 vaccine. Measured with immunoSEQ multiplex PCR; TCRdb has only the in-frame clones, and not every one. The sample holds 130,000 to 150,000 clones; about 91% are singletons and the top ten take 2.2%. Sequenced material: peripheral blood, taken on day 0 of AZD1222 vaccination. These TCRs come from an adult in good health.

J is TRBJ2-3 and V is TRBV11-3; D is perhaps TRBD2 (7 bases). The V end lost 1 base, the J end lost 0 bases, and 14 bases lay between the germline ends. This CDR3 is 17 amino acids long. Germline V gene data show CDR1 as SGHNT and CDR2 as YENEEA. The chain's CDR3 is CASSLGGGGASTDTQYF. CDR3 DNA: TGTGCCAGCAGCTTAGGGGGCGGGGGCGCCAGCACAGATACGCAGTATTTT.

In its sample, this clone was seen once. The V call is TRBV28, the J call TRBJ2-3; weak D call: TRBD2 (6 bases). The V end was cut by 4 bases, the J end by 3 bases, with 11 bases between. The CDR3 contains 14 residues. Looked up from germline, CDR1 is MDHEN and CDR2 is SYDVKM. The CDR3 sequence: CASSSSGGTDTQYF. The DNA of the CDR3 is TGTGCCAGCAGTTCGTCCGGAGGGACAGATACGCAGTATTTT.

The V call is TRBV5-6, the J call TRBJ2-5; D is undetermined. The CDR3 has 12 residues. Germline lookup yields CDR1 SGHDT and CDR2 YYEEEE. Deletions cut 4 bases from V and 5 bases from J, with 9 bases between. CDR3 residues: CASSIRRETQYF. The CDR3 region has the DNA TGTGCCAGCAGCATTAGAAGGGAGACCCAGTACTTC.

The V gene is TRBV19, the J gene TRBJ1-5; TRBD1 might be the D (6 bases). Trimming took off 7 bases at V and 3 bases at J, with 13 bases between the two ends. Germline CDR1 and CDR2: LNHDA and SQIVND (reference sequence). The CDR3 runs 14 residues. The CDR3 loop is CASTPRGFNQPQHF. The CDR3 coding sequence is TGTGCCAGTACCCCTAGGGGGTTCAATCAGCCCCAGCATTTT.

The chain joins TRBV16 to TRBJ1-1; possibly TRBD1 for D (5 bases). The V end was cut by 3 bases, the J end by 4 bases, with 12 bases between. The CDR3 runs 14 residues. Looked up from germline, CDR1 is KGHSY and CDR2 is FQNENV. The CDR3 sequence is CASSQGLGGTEAFF. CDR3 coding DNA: TGTGCCAGCAGCCAGGGGCTGGGGGGCACTGAAGCTTTCTTT. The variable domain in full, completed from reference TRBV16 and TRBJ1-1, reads GEEVAQTPKHLVRGEGQKAKLYCAPIKGHSYVFWYQQVLKNEFKFLISFQNENVFDETGMPKERFSAKCLPNSPCSLEIQATKLEDSAVYFCASSQGLGGTEAFFGQGTRLTVV.

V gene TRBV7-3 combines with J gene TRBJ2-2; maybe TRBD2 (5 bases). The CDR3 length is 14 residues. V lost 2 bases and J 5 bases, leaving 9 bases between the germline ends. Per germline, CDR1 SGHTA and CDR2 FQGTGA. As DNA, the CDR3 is TGTGCCAGCAGCTTACGGGGTCTAACCGGGGAGCTGTTTTTT. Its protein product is CASSLRGLTGELFF.

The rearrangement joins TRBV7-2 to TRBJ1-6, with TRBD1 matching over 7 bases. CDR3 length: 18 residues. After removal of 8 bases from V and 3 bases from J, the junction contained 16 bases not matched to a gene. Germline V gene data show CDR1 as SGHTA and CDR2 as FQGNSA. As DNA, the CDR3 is TGTGCCAGCTCCCCTAACAGGGGAAGTATTGACTATAATTCACCCCTCCACTTT. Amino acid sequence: CASSPNRGSIDYNSPLHF. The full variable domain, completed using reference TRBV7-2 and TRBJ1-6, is GAGVSQSPSNKVTEKGKDVELRCDPISGHTALYWYRQSLGQGLEFLIYFQGNSAPDKSGLPSDRFSAERTGGSVSTLTIQRTQQEDSAVYLCASSPNRGSIDYNSPLHFGNGTRLTVT.

The CDR3 here is CTSSQDMGLAEYNEQFF. The CDR3 nucleotides read TGCACCAGCAGCCAAGATATGGGACTAGCGGAATACAATGAGCAGTTCTTC. This chain joins TRBV1 and TRBJ2-1; TRBD2 is the table's D call, not checked against the DNA. TRBV1 is labeled a pseudogene. The CDR3 covers 17 residues.

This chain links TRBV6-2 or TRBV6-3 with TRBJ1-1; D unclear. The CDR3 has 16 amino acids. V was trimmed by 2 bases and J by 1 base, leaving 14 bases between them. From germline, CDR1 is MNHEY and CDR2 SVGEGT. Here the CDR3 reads CASSYIFRGGNTEAFF. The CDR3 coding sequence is TGTGCCAGCAGTTACATATTCCGGGGAGGGAACACTGAAGCTTTCTTT.